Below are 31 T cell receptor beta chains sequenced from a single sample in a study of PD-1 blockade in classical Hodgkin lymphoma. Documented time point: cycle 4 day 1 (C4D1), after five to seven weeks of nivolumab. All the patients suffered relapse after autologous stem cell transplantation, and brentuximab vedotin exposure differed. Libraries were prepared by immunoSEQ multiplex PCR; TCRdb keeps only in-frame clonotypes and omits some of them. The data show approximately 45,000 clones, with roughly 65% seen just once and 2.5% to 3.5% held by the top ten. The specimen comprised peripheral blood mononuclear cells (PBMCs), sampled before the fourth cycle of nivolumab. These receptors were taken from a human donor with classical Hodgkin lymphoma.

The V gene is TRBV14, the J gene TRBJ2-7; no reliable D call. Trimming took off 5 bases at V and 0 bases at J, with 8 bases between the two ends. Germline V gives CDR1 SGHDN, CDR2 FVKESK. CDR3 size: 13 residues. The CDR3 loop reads CASSDIFSYEQYF. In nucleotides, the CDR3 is TGTGCCAGCAGCGATATTTTCTCCTACGAGCAGTACTTC.

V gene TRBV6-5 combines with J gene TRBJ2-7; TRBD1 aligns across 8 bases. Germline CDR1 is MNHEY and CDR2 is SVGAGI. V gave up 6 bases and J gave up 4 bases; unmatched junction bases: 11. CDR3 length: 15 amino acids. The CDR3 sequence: CASRLGQDPFYEQYF. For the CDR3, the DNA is TGTGCCAGCAGGCTGGGACAGGACCCGTTTTACGAGCAGTACTTC.

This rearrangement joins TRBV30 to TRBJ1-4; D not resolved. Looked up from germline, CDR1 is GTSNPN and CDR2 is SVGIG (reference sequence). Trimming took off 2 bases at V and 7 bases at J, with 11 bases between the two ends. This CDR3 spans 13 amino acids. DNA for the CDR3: TGTGCCTGGAGTAGTGGGGTTGGTGAAAAACTGTTTTTT. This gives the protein CAWSSGVGEKLFF.

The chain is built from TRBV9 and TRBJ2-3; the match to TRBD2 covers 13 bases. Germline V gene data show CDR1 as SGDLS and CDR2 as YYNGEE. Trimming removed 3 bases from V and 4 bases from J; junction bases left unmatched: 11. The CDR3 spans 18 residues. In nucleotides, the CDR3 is TGTGCCAGCAGCGGAGGACTAGCGGGAGAAATGGTCCCAGATACGCAGTATTTT. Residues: CASSGGLAGEMVPDTQYF.

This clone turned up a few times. The CDR3 sequence is CASSIGLAGAYNEQFF. The CDR3 nucleotides read TGTGCCAGTAGTATCGGGCTAGCGGGGGCCTACAATGAGCAGTTCTTC. The chain uses TRBV19 and TRBJ2-1; 10 bases line up with TRBD2. The germline V gene encodes CDR1 LNHDA and CDR2 SQIVND (reference sequence). Trimming removed 3 bases from V and 2 bases from J; junction bases left unmatched: 4. The CDR3 spans 16 residues. Complete variable domain (other parts from reference TRBV19 and TRBJ2-1): DGGITQSPKYLFRKEGQNVTLSCEQNLNHDAMYWYRQDPGQGLRLIYYSQIVNDFQKGDIAEGYSVSREKKESFPLTVTSAQKNPTAFYLCASSIGLAGAYNEQFFGPGTRLTVL.

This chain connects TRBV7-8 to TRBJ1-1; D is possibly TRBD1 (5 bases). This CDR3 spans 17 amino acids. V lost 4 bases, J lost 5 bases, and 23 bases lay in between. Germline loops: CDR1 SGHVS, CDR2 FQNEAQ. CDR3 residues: CASSWPGASKGSTEAFF. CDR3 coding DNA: TGTGCCAGCAGCTGGCCCGGGGCATCTAAGGGCAGTACTGAAGCTTTCTTT.

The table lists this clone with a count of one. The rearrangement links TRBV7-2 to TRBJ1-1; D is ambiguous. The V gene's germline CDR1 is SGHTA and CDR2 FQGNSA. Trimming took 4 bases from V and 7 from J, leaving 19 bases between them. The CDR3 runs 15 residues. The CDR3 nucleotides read TGTGCCAGCAGCTGGCCGGCCCGAGGTATGGTTGAAGCTTTCTTT. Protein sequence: CASSWPARGMVEAFF.

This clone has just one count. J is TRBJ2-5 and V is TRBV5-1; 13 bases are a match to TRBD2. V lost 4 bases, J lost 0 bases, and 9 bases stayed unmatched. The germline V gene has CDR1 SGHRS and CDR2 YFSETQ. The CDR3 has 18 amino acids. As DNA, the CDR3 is TGCGCCAGCAGCCGGGGGGGACTAGCGGGGATGTACCAAGAGACCCAGTACTTC. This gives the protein CASSRGGLAGMYQETQYF.

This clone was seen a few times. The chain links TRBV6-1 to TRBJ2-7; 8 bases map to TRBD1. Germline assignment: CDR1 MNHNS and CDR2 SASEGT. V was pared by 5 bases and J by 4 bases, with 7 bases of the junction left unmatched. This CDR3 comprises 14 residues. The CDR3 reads CASSYEQGVYEQYF. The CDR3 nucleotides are TGTGCCAGCAGTTATGAACAGGGGGTATACGAGCAGTACTTC.

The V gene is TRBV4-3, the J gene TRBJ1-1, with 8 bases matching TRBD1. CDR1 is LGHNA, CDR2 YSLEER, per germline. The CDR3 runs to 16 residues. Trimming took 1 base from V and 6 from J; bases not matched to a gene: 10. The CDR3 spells CASSQAETGDSPEAFF. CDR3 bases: TGCGCCAGCAGCCAAGCTGAGACAGGGGATAGTCCTGAAGCTTTCTTT.

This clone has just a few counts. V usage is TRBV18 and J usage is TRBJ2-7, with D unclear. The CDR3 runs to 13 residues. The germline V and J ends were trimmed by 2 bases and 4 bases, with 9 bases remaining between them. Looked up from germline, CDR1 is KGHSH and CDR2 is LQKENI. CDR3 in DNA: TGTGCCAGCTCACCAGGGCCAAAATACGAGCAGTACTTC. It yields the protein CASSPGPKYEQYF.

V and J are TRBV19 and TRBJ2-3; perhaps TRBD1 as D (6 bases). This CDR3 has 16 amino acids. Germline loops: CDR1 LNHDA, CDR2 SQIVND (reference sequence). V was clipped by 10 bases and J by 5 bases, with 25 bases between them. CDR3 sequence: CATFRTGNRDGDTQYF. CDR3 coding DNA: TGTGCCACCTTCCGGACGGGGAACAGGGATGGAGATACGCAGTATTTT.

CDR3 sequence: CASRQTGETQYF. The CDR3 DNA is TGTGCCAGCAGACAGACAGGAGAGACCCAGTACTTC. The genes are TRBV5-4 and TRBJ2-5, with a weak D call TRBD1 (6 bases). This CDR3 has 12 amino acids. Trimming shortened V by 5 bases and J by 4 bases, and 9 bases separated the two germline ends. Germline V gene sequence: CDR1 SGHNT, CDR2 YYREEE (reference sequence). The variable domain in full, completed from reference TRBV5-4 and TRBJ2-5, reads ETGVTQSPTHLIKTRGQQVTLRCSSQSGHNTVSWYQQALGQGPQFIFQYYREEENGRGNFPPRFSGLQFPNYSSELNVNALELDDSALYLCASRQTGETQYFGPGTRLLVL.

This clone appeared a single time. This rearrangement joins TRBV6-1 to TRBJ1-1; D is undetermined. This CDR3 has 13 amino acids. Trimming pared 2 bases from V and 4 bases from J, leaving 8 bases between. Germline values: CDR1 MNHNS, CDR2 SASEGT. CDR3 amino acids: CASSEFRFTEAFF. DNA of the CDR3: TGTGCCAGCAGTGAATTTCGTTTCACTGAAGCTTTCTTT.

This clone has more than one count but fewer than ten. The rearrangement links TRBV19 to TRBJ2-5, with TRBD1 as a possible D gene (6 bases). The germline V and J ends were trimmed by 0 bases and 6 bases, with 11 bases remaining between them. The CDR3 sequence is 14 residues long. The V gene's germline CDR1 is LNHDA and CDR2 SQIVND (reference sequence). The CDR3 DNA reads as TGTGCCAGTAGTATAGAGCCGACAGGAAAGACCCAGTACTTC. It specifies CASSIEPTGKTQYF.

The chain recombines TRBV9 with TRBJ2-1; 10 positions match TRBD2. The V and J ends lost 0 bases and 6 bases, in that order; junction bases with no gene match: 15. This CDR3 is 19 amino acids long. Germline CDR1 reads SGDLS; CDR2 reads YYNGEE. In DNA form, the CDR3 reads TGTGCCAGCAGCGTAGAGGGACTAGCGCCCCCAGGATGGGGCAATGAGCAGTTCTTC. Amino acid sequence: CASSVEGLAPPGWGNEQFF.

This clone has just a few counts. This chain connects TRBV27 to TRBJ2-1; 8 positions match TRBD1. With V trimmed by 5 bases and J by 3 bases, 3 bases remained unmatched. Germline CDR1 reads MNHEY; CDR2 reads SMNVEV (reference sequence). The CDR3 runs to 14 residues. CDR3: CASSRQGYYNEQFF. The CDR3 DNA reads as TGTGCCAGCAGTCGACAGGGGTACTACAATGAGCAGTTCTTC.

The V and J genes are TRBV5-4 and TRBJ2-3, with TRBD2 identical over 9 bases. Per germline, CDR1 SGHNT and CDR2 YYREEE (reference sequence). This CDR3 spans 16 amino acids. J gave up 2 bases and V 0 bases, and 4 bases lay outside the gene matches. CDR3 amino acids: CASSLEAGGSTDTQYF. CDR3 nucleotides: TGTGCCAGCAGCTTGGAAGCGGGGGGATCCACAGATACGCAGTATTTT. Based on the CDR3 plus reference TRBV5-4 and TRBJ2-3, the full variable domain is ETGVTQSPTHLIKTRGQQVTLRCSSQSGHNTVSWYQQALGQGPQFIFQYYREEENGRGNFPPRFSGLQFPNYSSELNVNALELDDSALYLCASSLEAGGSTDTQYFGPGTRLTVL.

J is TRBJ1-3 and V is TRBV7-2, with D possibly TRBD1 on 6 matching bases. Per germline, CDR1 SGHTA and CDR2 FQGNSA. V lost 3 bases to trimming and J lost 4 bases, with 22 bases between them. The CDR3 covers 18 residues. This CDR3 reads CASSFPHGDNALGNTIYF. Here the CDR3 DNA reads TGTGCCAGCAGCTTTCCCCATGGGGACAACGCCTTAGGAAACACCATATATTTT.

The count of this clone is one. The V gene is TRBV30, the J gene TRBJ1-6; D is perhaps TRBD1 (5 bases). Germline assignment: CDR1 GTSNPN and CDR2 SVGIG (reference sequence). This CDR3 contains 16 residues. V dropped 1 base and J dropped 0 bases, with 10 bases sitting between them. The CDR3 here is CAWSAGTYSYNSPLHF. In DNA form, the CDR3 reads TGTGCCTGGAGTGCGGGGACCTACTCCTATAATTCACCCCTCCACTTT.

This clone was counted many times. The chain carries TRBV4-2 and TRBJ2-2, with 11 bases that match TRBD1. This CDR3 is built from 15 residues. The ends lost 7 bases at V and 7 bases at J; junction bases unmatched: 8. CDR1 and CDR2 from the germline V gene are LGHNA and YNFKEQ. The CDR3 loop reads CASTGQGAMGGELFF. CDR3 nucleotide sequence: TGTGCCAGCACCGGACAGGGGGCGATGGGCGGGGAGCTGTTTTTT.

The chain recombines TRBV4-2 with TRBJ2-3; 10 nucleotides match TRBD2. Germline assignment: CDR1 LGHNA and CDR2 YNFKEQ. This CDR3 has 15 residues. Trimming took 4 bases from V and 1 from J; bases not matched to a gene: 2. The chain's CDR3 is CASSPLAGGTDTQYF. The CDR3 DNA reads TGTGCCAGCAGCCCCCTAGCGGGAGGCACAGATACGCAGTATTTT.

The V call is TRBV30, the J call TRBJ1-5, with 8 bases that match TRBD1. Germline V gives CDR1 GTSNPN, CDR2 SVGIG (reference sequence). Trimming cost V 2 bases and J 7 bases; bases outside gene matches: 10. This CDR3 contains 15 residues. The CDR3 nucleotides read TGTGCCTGGAGTATTCGACAGGGGACGCGGCAGCCCCAGCATTTT. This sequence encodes CAWSIRQGTRQPQHF.

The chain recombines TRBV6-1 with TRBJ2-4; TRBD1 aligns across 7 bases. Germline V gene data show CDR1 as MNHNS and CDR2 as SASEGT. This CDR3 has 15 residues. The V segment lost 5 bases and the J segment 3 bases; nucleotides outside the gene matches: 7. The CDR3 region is CASSPNRGLKNIQYF. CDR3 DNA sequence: TGTGCCAGCAGTCCAAACAGGGGTCTCAAAAACATTCAGTACTTC.

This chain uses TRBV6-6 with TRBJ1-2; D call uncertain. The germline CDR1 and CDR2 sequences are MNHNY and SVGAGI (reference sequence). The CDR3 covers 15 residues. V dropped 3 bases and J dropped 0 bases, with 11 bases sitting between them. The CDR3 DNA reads TGTGCCAGCAGTTATGGAGACATTTCTAACTATGGCTACACCTTC. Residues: CASSYGDISNYGYTF.

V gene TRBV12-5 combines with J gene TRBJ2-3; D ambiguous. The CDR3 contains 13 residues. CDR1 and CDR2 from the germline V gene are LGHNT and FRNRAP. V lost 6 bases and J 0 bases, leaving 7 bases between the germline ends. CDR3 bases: TGTGCTAGTGGCCCCCAAAGCACAGATACGCAGTATTTT. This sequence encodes CASGPQSTDTQYF. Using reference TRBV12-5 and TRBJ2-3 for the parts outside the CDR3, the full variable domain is DARVTQTPRHKVTEMGQEVTMRCQPILGHNTVFWYRQTMMQGLELLAYFRNRAPLDDSGMPKDRFSAEMPDATLATLKIQPSEPRDSAVYFCASGPQSTDTQYFGPGTRLTVL.

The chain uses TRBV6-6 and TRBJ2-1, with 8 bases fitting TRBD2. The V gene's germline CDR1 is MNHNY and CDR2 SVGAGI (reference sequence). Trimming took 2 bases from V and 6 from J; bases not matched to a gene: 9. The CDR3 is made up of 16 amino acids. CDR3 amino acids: CASSYGETSVGNEQFF. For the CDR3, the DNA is TGTGCCAGCAGTTACGGAGAGACTAGCGTGGGCAATGAGCAGTTCTTC.

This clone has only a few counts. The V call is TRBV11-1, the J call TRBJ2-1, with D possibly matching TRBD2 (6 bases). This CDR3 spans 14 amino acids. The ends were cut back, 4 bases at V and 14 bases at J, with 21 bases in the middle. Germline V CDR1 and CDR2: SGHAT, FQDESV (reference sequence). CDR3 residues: CASSYATRGEMEFF. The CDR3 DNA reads TGTGCCAGCAGCTACGCGACTAGGGGCGAAATGGAGTTCTTC. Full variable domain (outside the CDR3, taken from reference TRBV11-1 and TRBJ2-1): EAEVAQSPRYKITEKSQAVAFWCDPISGHATLYWYRQILGQGPELLVQFQDESVVDDSQLPKDRFSAERLKGVDSTLKIQPAELGDSAMYLCASSYATRGEMEFFGPGTRLTVL.

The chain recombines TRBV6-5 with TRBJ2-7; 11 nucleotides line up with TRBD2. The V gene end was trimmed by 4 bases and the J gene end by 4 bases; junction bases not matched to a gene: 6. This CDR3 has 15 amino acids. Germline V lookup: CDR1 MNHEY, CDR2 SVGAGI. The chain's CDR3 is CASSSETSGIYEQYF. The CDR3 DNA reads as TGTGCCAGCAGTTCGGAGACTAGCGGGATTTACGAGCAGTACTTC.

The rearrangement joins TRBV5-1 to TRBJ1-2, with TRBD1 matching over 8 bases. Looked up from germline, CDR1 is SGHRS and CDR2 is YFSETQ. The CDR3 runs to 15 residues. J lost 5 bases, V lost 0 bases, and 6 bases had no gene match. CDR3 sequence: CASSLGGTGEYGYTF. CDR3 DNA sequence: TGCGCCAGCAGCTTGGGGGGGACAGGCGAGTATGGCTACACCTTC.

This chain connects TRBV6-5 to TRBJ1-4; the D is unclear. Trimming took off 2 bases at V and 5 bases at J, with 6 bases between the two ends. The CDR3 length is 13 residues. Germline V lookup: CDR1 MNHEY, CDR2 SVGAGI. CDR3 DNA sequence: TGTGCCAGCAGTTACAGGGAAAATGAAAAACTGTTTTTT. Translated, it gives CASSYRENEKLFF.